This T cell receptor beta chain comes out of a study of cytomegalovirus exposure and HLA in healthy donors. 13 Jbeta primers and 60 Vbeta primers were used for the PCR. TCRdb's table, derived via immunoSEQ multiplex PCR, lists solely in-frame clones and lacks some. Of 63,000 or so clones in the sample, approximately 81% were seen once. This clone turned up a few times. Its antigen is not known. This CDR3 comprises 16 residues. The V and J ends lost 0 bases and 5 bases, in that order; junction bases with no gene match: 6. Germline V gives CDR1 MGHRA, CDR2 YSYEKL. Regarding the study as a whole: Upon later analysis, TCR association rates were observed to vary by HLA locus, being highest for DRB1 and lowest for HLA-C.

This chain links TRBV4-1 with TRBJ2-5; 10 nucleotides line up with TRBD2. The sequenced material came from PBMCs. This TCR derives from a woman in her twenties or thirties in good health and CMV-seropositive. The chain's CDR3 is CASSQEVAGGVETQYF. CDR3 nucleotides: TGCGCCAGCAGCCAAGAGGTAGCGGGAGGAGTGGAGACCCAGTACTTC.